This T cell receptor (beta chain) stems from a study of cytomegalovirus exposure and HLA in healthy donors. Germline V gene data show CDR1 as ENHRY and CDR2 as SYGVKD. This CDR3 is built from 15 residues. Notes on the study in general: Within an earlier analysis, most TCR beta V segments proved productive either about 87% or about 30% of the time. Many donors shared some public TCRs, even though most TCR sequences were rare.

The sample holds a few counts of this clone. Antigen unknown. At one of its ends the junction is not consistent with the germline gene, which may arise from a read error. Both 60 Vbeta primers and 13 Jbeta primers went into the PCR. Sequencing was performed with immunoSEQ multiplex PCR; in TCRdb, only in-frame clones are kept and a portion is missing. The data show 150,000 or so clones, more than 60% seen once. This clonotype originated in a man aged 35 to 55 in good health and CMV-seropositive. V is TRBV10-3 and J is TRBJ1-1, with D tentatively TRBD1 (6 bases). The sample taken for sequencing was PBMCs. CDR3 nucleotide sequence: TGTGCCATCAGTGAGTCAGGTGACAGGAACGCTGAAGCTTTCTTT. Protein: CAISESGDRNAEAFF.